These T cell receptor beta chains were read from a single sample in a study of CD8+ T cells in alopecia areata. Sequenced by immunoSEQ multiplex PCR; TCRdb stores in-frame clones only, minus some. The data hold 75,000 to 100,000 clones, with roughly two fifths observed a single time. The sequencing input was CD4+ T cells sorted from blood. All receptors come from a human donor with alopecia areata. CDR3s include the opening cysteine and the closing phenylalanine or tryptophan. Fields, in order: V gene, J gene, D gene, clone size, CDR3 DNA, CDR3 protein. The D gene is left open where the match is weak. Expanded clones get a size class; other rows say once, few or many, or leave the size out.

V gene: TRBV2
J gene: TRBJ2-5
D gene: TRBD1
clone size: -
CDR3 DNA: TGTGCCAGCAGCAGAATACAGGGGGAGCGAGAGACCCAGTACTTC
CDR3 protein: CASSRIQGERETQYF

V gene: TRBV4-3
J gene: TRBJ1-1
D gene: -
clone size: -
CDR3 DNA: TGCGCCAGCAGCCAAAATTTGTGGGGAGGAGGGACTGAAGCTTTCTTT
CDR3 protein: CASSQNLWGGGTEAFF

V gene: TRBV18
J gene: TRBJ2-5
D gene: TRBD1
clone size: -
CDR3 DNA: TGTGCCAGCTCAACCTGGACAGGCAGGGGAGAGACCCAGTACTTC
CDR3 protein: CASSTWTGRGETQYF

V gene: TRBV27
J gene: TRBJ2-7
D gene: TRBD2
clone size: few
CDR3 DNA: TGTGCCAGCAGTTATCTGACTAGCGGGGCCTACGAGCAGTACTTC
CDR3 protein: CASSYLTSGAYEQYF

V gene: TRBV5-1
J gene: TRBJ2-5
D gene: -
clone size: few
CDR3 DNA: TGCGCCAGCAGCCTCGGGCAAGAGACCCAGTACTTC
CDR3 protein: CASSLGQETQYF

V gene: TRBV2
J gene: TRBJ2-7
D gene: TRBD1
clone size: few
CDR3 DNA: TGTGCCAGCACTAGGACAGGGGGCTCCTACGAGCAGTACTTC
CDR3 protein: CASTRTGGSYEQYF

V gene: TRBV28
J gene: TRBJ2-2
D gene: TRBD2
clone size: few
CDR3 DNA: TGTGCCAGCGGGAGGGTTGGCACCGGGGAGCTGTTTTTT
CDR3 protein: CASGRVGTGELFF

V gene: TRBV30
J gene: TRBJ1-2
D gene: -
clone size: -
CDR3 DNA: TGTGCCTGGAGTGTACAAGGCACTGGAGGCTATGGCTACACCTTC
CDR3 protein: CAWSVQGTGGYGYTF

V gene: TRBV4-2
J gene: TRBJ2-3
D gene: TRBD2
clone size: few
CDR3 DNA: TGTGCCAGCAGCCCGAATCCTACTACTAGCGGGGACGATACGCAGTATTTT
CDR3 protein: CASSPNPTTSGDDTQYF

V gene: TRBV15
J gene: TRBJ1-6
D gene: -
clone size: -
CDR3 DNA: TGTGCCACCAGCAGAGATCTCGGTCCACCCCTCCACTTT
CDR3 protein: CATSRDLGPPLHF

V gene: TRBV9
J gene: TRBJ2-1
D gene: TRBD2
clone size: -
CDR3 DNA: TGTGCCAGCAGTCCTAGACTAGCGGGGAATGAGCAGTTCTTC
CDR3 protein: CASSPRLAGNEQFF

V gene: TRBV28
J gene: TRBJ1-4
D gene: -
clone size: few
CDR3 DNA: TGTGCCAGCAGCCTAGCGGGACTGGCGAATGAAAAACTGTTTTTT
CDR3 protein: CASSLAGLANEKLFF

V gene: TRBV6-5
J gene: TRBJ1-5
D gene: TRBD1
clone size: few
CDR3 DNA: TGTGCCAGCAGCCCGGGACAGGGCTTGGGTCAGCCCCAGCATTTT
CDR3 protein: CASSPGQGLGQPQHF

V gene: TRBV6-5
J gene: TRBJ2-7
D gene: -
clone size: few
CDR3 DNA: TGTGCCAGCAGTTCCCTTGGGACAAGCGGTCTATACGAGCAGTACTTC
CDR3 protein: CASSSLGTSGLYEQYF

V gene: TRBV30
J gene: TRBJ1-2
D gene: -
clone size: -
CDR3 DNA: TGTGCCTGGCACGATCCGATGCGGGCGCAAGGCTATGGCTACACCTTC
CDR3 protein: CAWHDPMRAQGYGYTF

V gene: TRBV25-1
J gene: TRBJ2-7
D gene: TRBD2
clone size: once
CDR3 DNA: TGTGCCAGCAGAGCTACGGGAGGCCTTAGCTCCTACGAGCAGTACTTC
CDR3 protein: CASRATGGLSSYEQYF

V gene: TRBV5-6
J gene: TRBJ2-5
D gene: -
clone size: few
CDR3 DNA: TGTGCCAGCAACACAGGGAGAGAGACCCAGTACTTC
CDR3 protein: CASNTGRETQYF

V gene: TRBV18
J gene: TRBJ2-3
D gene: -
clone size: -
CDR3 DNA: TGTGCCAGCTCATCCGAGACAGTCACAGATACGCAGTATTTT
CDR3 protein: CASSSETVTDTQYF

V gene: TRBV28
J gene: TRBJ1-4
D gene: TRBD1
clone size: -
CDR3 DNA: TGTGCCAGCAGAACAGGGGGCGGCAATGAAAAACTGTTTTTT
CDR3 protein: CASRTGGGNEKLFF

V gene: TRBV7-2
J gene: TRBJ2-1
D gene: -
clone size: -
CDR3 DNA: TGTGCCAGCAGCTTAGAGTCTCGGGCGGGGATACAGTTCTTC
CDR3 protein: CASSLESRAGIQFF

V gene: TRBV2
J gene: TRBJ2-2
D gene: -
clone size: -
CDR3 DNA: TGTGCCAGCAGAGAACCTCACACCGGGGAGCTGTTTTTT
CDR3 protein: CASREPHTGELFF

V gene: TRBV5-1
J gene: TRBJ2-1
D gene: -
clone size: -
CDR3 DNA: TGCGCCAGCAGCTTGGGACCACTGGGGGGCCCCGTTTTGGAGTTCTTC
CDR3 protein: CASSLGPLGGPVLEFF

V gene: TRBV29-1
J gene: TRBJ1-2
D gene: TRBD1
clone size: -
CDR3 DNA: TGCAGCGTTGAAGCCTCAGGGGGCGCTGGGTATGGCTACACCTTC
CDR3 protein: CSVEASGGAGYGYTF

V gene: TRBV7-9
J gene: TRBJ1-5
D gene: TRBD1
clone size: -
CDR3 DNA: TGTGCCAGCAGCCAGGGGGGGTATAGCAATCAGCCCCAGCATTTT
CDR3 protein: CASSQGGYSNQPQHF

V gene: TRBV7-2
J gene: TRBJ2-5
D gene: -
clone size: few
CDR3 DNA: TGTGCCAGCAGCTTCCAGACAGTCCAAGAGACCCAGTACTTC
CDR3 protein: CASSFQTVQETQYF

V gene: TRBV30
J gene: TRBJ1-2
D gene: -
clone size: -
CDR3 DNA: TGTGCCTGGAGCGGGGGTGGGACACCTAACTATGGCTACACCTTC
CDR3 protein: CAWSGGGTPNYGYTF

V gene: TRBV27
J gene: TRBJ2-1
D gene: -
clone size: -
CDR3 DNA: TGTGCCAGCAGTTCGGTACTAGCTGATGAGCAGTTCTTC
CDR3 protein: CASSSVLADEQFF

V gene: TRBV4-1
J gene: TRBJ2-1
D gene: TRBD2
clone size: few
CDR3 DNA: TGCGCCAGCAGCCAACCAACTAGCGGGCTCTACAATGAGCAGTTCTTC
CDR3 protein: CASSQPTSGLYNEQFF